This T cell receptor beta chain is from a study of blood T cell repertoires in COVID-19. The repertoire was sequenced with immunoSEQ multiplex PCR; TCRdb's copy has only in-frame clones and lacks some. The sample contains about 80,000 clones, 75% to 85% of which appear only once. Trimming cost V 8 bases and J 0 bases, with 10 bases left between them. Germline-derived CDR1 and CDR2 are SEHNR and FQNEAQ (reference sequence). The length of the CDR3 is 13 residues. Sequencing input: peripheral blood. The receptor was derived from a man aged 55 to 69 with COVID-19, enrolled during active disease. The chain has TRBV7-9 and TRBJ1-1; D unclear. CDR3 region: CASAQIMNTEAFF. The DNA for the CDR3 is TGTGCCAGCGCCCAGATCATGAACACTGAAGCTTTCTTT.